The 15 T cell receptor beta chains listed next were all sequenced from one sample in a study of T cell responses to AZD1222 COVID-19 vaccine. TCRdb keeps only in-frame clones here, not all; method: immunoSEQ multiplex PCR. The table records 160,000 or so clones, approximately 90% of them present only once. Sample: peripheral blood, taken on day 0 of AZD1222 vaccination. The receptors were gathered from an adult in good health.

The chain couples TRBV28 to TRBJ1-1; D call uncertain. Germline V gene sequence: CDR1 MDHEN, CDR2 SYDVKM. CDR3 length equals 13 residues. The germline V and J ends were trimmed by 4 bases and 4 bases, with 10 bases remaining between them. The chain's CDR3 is CASSSPRFTEAFF. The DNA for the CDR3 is TGTGCCAGCAGTTCCCCCAGGTTCACTGAAGCTTTCTTT.

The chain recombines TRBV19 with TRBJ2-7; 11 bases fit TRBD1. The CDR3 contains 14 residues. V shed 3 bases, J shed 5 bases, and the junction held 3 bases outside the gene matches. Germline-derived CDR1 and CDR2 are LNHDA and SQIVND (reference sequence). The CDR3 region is CASSMWDRGDEQYF. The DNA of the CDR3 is TGTGCCAGTAGTATGTGGGACAGGGGGGACGAGCAGTACTTC.

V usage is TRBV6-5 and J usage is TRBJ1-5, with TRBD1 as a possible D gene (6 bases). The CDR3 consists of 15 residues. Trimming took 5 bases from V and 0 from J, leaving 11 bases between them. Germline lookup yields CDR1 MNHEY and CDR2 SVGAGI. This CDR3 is CASSPEGGSNQPQHF. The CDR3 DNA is TGTGCCAGCAGTCCAGAGGGGGGTAGCAATCAGCCCCAGCATTTT.

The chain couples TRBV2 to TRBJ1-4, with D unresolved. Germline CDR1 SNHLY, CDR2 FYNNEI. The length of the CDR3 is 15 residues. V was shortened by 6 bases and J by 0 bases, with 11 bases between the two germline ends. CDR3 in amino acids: CASSSETSTNEKLFF. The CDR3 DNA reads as TGTGCCAGCAGCTCGGAGACCTCAACTAATGAAAAACTGTTTTTT.

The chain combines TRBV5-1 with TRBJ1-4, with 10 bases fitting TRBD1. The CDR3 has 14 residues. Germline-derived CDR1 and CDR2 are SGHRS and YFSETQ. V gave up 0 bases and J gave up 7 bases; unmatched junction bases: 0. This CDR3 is CASSLGTGGEKLFF. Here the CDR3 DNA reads TGCGCCAGCAGCTTGGGGACAGGGGGTGAAAAACTGTTTTTT.

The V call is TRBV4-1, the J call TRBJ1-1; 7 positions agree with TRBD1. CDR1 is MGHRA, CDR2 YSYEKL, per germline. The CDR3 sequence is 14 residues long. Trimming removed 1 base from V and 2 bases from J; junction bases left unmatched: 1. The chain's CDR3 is CASSQGQGNTEAFF. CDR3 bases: TGCGCCAGCAGCCAAGGACAGGGAAACACTGAAGCTTTCTTT.

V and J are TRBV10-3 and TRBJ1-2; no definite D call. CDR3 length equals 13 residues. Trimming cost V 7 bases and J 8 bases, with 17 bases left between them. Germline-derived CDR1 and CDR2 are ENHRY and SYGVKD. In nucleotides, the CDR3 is TGTGCCATCATAAACTCAAGCACGAACGGCTACACCTTC. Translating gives CAIINSSTNGYTF.

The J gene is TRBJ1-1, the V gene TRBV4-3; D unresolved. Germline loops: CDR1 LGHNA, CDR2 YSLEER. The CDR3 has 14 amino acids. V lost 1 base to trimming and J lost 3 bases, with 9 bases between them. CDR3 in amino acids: CASSQGGRYTEAFF. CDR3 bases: TGCGCCAGCAGCCAAGGAGGCAGGTACACTGAAGCTTTCTTT.

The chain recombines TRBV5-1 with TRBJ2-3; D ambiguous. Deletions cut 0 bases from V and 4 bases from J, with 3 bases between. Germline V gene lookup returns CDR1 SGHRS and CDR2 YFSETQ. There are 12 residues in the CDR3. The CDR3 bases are TGCGCCAGCAGCTTGGCTTCAGATACGCAGTATTTT. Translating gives CASSLASDTQYF.

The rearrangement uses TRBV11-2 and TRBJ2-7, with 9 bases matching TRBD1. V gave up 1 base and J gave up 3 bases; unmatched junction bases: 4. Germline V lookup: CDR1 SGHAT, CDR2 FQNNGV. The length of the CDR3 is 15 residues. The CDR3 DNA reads TGTGCCAGCAGCTTAGTAGGACAGGGGTACTACGAGCAGTACTTC. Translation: CASSLVGQGYYEQYF.

The CDR3 is CASSATGTAERSYGYTF. For the CDR3, the DNA is TGCGCCAGCAGCGCGACCGGGACAGCAGAAAGGTCCTATGGCTACACCTTC. The V gene is TRBV5-1, the J gene TRBJ1-2, with 7 nucleotides matching TRBD1. The CDR3 sequence is 17 residues long. Per germline, CDR1 SGHRS and CDR2 YFSETQ. The ends lost 4 bases at V and 4 bases at J; junction bases unmatched: 16.

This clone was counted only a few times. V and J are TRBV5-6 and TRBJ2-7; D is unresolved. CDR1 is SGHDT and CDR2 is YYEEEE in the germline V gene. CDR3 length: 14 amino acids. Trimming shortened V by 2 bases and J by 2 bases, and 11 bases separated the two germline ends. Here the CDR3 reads CASSFFTETYEQYF. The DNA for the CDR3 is TGTGCCAGCAGCTTCTTCACAGAAACCTACGAGCAGTACTTC.

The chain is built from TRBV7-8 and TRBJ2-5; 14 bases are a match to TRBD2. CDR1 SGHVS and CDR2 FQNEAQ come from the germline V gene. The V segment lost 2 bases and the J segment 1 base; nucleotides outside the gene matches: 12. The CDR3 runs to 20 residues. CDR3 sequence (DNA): TGTGCCAGCAGCTTAATGCCCCCTGGGACTAGCGGGAGACCCCAAGAGACCCAGTACTTC. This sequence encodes CASSLMPPGTSGRPQETQYF.

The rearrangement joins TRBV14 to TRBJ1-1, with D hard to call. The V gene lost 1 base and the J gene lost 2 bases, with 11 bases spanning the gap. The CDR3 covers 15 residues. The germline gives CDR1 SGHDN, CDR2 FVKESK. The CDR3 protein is CASSQVGNPNTEAFF. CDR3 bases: TGTGCCAGCAGCCAAGTAGGCAATCCCAACACTGAAGCTTTCTTT.

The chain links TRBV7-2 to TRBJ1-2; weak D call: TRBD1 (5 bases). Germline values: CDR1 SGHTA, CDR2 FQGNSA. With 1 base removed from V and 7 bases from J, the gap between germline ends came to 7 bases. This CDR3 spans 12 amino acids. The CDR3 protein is CASSLVRGGYTF. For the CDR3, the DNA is TGTGCCAGCAGCTTAGTGAGGGGTGGCTACACCTTC.